This TCR beta chain stems from a study of shared clonotypes between healthy human individuals. The CDR3 spans 17 residues. Unmatched junction bases numbered 16, after V lost 5 bases and J lost 8 bases. Germline CDR1 and CDR2: SGHTA and FQGNSA. Clones were read by immunoSEQ multiplex PCR, and TCRdb kept only the in-frame ones, dropping some. The sample records about 180,000 clones, about 93% being singletons. The V gene is TRBV7-2, the J gene TRBJ1-4, with TRBD1 matching over 8 bases. Input material: naive CD4+ T cells sorted from blood. The subset was: CD45RA+ positively selected. The clonotype comes from a woman aged 25 to 39 in good health. The chain's CDR3 is CASSQRSPGGLNEKLFF. DNA of the CDR3: TGTGCCAGCAGCCAACGGTCCCCAGGGGGCCTGAACGAAAAACTGTTTTTT.